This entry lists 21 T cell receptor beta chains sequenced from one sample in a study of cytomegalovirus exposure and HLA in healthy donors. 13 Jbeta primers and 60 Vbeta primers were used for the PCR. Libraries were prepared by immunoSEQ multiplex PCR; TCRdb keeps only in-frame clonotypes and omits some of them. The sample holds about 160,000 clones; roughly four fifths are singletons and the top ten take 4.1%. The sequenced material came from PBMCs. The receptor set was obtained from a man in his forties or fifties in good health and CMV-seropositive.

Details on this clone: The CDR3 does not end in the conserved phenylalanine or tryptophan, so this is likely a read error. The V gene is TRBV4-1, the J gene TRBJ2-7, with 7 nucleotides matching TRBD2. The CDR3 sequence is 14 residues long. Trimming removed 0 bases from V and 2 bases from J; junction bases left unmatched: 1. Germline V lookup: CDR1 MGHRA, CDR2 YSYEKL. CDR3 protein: CASSQDGGAYEQYL. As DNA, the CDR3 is TGCGCCAGCAGCCAAGATGGGGGGGCCTACGAGCAGTACCTC.

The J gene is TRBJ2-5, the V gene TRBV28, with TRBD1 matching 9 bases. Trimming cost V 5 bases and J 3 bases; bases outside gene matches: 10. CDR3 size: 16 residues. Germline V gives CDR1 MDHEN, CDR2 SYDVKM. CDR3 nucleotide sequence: TGTGCCAGCAGTCCCGGGACAGGGTTGGGGGAAGAGACCCAGTACTTC. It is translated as CASSPGTGLGEETQYF.

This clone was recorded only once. The CDR3 loop is CASSEALAGVETQYF. The CDR3 nucleotides read TGTGCCAGCAGTGAAGCGCTAGCGGGAGTAGAGACCCAGTACTTC. The chain couples TRBV6-1 to TRBJ2-5, with 10 bases aligning to TRBD2. Germline V CDR1 and CDR2: MNHNS, SASEGT. Unmatched junction bases numbered 2, after V lost 0 bases and J lost 4 bases. The CDR3 runs 15 residues.

The CDR3 loop is CASSHPGQADYGYTF. The CDR3 DNA reads TGCGCCAGCAGCCATCCGGGACAGGCAGACTATGGCTACACCTTC. V and J are TRBV4-1 and TRBJ1-2, with TRBD1 identical over 8 bases. Germline trimming cut 3 bases from V and 3 bases from J; bases unmatched to any gene: 6. The CDR3 is made up of 15 amino acids. Germline-derived CDR1 and CDR2 are MGHRA and YSYEKL.

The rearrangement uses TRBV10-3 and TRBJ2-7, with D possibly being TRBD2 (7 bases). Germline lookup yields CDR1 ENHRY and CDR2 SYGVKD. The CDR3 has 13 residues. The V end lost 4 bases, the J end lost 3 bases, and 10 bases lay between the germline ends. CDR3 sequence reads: CAISGGGDYEQYF. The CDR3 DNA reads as TGTGCCATCAGTGGAGGGGGGGACTACGAGCAGTACTTC.

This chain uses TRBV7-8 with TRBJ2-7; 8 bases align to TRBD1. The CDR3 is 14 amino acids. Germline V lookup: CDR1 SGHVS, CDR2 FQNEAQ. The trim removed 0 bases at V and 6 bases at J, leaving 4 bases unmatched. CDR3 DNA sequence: TGTGCCAGCAGCTTAGCGGCAGGGGGCGTCGAGCAGTACTTC. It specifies CASSLAAGGVEQYF.

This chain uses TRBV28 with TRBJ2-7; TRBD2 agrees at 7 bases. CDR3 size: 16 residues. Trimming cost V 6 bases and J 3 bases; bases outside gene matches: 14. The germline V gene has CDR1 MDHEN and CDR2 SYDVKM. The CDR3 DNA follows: TGTGCCAGCAGCCCTTTGGGTGGGGAGGGCCGCTACGAGCAGTACTTC. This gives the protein CASSPLGGEGRYEQYF.

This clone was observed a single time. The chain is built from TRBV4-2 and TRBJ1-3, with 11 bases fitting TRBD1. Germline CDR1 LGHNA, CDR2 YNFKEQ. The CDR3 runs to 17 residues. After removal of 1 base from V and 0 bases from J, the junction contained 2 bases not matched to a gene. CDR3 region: CASSQGTGGISGNTIYF. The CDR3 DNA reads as TGTGCCAGCAGCCAAGGGACAGGGGGCATCTCTGGAAACACCATATATTTT.

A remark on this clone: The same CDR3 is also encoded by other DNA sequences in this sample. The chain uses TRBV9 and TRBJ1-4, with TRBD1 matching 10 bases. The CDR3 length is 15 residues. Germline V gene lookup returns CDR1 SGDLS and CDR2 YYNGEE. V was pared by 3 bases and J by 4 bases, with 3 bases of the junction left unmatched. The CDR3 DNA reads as TGTGCCAGCAGCGCGGGACAGGGGAATAATGAAAAACTGTTTTTT. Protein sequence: CASSAGQGNNEKLFF.

The CDR3 here is CASSGLAVNSYNEQFF. CDR3 DNA sequence: TGTGCCAGCAGTGGACTAGCGGTTAACTCCTACAATGAGCAGTTCTTC. The V and J genes are TRBV27 and TRBJ2-1, with TRBD2 matching over 10 bases. Germline V gene data show CDR1 as MNHEY and CDR2 as SMNVEV (reference sequence). V lost 5 bases and J lost 0; bases outside the gene matches: 4. This CDR3 has 16 residues.

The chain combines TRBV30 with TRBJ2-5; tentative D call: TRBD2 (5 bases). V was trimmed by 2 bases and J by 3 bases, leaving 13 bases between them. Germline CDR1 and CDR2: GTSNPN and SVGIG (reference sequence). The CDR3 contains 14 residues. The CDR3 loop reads CAWSRGTVKETQYF. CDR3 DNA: TGTGCCTGGAGTCGGGGAACCGTGAAAGAGACCCAGTACTTC.

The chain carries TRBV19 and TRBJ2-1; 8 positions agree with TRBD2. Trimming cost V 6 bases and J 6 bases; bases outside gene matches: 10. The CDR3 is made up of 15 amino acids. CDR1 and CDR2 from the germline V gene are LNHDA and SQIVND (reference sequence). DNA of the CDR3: TGTGCCAGTAGCCTAAGCGGGAGTCGTGGCAATGAGCAGTTCTTC. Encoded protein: CASSLSGSRGNEQFF.

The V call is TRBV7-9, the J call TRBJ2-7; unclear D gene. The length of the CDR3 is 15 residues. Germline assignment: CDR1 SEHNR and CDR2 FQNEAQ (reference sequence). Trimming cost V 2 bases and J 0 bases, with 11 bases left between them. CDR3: CASSLSAVSSYEQYF. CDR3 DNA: TGTGCCAGCAGCTTATCCGCCGTCAGCTCCTACGAGCAGTACTTC.

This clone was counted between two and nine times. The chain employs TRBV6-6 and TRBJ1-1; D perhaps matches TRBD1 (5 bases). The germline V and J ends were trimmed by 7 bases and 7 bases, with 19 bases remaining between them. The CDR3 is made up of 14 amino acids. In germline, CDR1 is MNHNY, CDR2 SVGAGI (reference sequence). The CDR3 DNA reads TGTGCCAGCAACCTAGGACATCCCAACGATGAAGCTTTCTTT. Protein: CASNLGHPNDEAFF.

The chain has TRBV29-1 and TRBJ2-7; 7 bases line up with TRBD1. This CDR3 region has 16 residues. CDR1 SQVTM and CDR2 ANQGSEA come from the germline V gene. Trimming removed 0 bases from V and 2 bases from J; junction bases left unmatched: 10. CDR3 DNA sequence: TGCAGCGTTGAAGATCAAGGACAGGCTACAACCTACGAGCAGTACTTC. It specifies CSVEDQGQATTYEQYF.

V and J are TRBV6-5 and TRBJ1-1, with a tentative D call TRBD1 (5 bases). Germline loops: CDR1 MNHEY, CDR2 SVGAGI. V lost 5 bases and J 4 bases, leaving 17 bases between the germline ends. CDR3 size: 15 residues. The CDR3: CASSPFRVVGTEAFF. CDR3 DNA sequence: TGTGCCAGCAGTCCATTCAGGGTGGTAGGCACTGAAGCTTTCTTT.

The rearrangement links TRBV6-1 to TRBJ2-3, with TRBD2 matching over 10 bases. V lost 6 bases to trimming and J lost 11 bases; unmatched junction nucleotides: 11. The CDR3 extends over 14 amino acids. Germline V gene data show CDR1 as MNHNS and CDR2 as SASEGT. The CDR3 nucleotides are TGTGCCAGCAGAAGCGGGAGGGCCAACATATGGCAGTATTTT. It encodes CASRSGRANIWQYF.

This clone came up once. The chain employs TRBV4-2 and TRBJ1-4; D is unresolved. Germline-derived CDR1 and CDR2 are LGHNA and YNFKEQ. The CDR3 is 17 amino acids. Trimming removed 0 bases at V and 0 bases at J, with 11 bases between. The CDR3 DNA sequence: TGTGCCAGCAGCCAAGAGCCCGGGTGGGCAACTAATGAAAAACTGTTTTTT. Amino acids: CASSQEPGWATNEKLFF.

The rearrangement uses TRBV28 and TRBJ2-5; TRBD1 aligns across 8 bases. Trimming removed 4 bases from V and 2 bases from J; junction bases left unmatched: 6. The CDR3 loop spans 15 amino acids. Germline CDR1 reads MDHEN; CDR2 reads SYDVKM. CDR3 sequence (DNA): TGTGCCAGCAGTTCTCAGGGGGCCCCACAAGAGACCCAGTACTTC. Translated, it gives CASSSQGAPQETQYF.

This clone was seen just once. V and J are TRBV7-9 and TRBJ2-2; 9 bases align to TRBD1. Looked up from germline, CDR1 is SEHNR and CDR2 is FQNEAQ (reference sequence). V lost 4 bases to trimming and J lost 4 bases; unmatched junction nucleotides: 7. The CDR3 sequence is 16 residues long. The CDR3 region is CASSWTGVRGTGELFF. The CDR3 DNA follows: TGTGCCAGCAGCTGGACAGGGGTACGCGGCACCGGGGAGCTGTTTTTT.

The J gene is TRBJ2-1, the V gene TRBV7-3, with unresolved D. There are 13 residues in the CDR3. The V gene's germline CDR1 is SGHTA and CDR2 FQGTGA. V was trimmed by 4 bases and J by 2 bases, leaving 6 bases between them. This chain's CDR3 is CASSYDTYNEQFF. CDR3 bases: TGTGCCAGCAGCTATGACACCTACAATGAGCAGTTCTTC.